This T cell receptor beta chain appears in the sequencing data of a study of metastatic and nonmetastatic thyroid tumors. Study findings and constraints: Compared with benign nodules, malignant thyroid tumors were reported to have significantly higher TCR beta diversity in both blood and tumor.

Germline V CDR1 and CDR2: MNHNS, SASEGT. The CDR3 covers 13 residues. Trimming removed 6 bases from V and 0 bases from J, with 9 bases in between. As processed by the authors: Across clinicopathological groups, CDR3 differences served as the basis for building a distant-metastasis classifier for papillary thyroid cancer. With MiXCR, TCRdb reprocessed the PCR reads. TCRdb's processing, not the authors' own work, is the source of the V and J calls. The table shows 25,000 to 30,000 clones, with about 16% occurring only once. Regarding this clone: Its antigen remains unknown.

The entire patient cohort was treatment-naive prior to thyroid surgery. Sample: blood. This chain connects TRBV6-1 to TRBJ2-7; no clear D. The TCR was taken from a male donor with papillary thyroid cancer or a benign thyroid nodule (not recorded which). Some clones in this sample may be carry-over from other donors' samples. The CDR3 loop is CASRQTFSYEQYF. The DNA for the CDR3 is TGTGCCAGCAGACAGACATTCTCCTACGAGCAGTACTTC.